The 28 T cell receptor beta chains below come from one sample, sequenced in a study of shared clonotypes between healthy human individuals. This table comes from immunoSEQ multiplex PCR, and its TCRdb copy is limited to in-frame clones, with some not included. The data hold under 1,100,000 clones, with roughly 70% observed a single time. What was sequenced was memory CD4+ T cells sorted from blood. Subset noted: CD45RA-negative fraction. The receptors were gathered from a young man in good health.

On this clone: Other DNA variants within this sample encode the same CDR3. The chain is built from TRBV27 and TRBJ1-3, with 9 bases aligning to TRBD1. V dropped 6 bases and J dropped 4; count of bases not matched to a gene: 4. CDR3 length: 14 residues. CDR1 and CDR2 (germline): MNHEY, SMNVEV (reference sequence). Here the CDR3 reads CASRGQGRGNTIYF. Here the CDR3 DNA reads TGTGCCAGCAGGGGACAGGGAAGGGGAAACACCATATATTTT.

This chain uses TRBV5-6 with TRBJ1-2; no clear D gene. Germline CDR1 is SGHDT and CDR2 is YYEEEE. V was cut by 0 bases and J by 8 bases, with 14 bases left in between. The CDR3 totals 14 residues. The CDR3 loop is CASSLEPDLRGYTF. The CDR3 region has the DNA TGTGCCAGCAGCTTGGAACCCGACCTACGGGGCTACACCTTC. Complete variable domain (other parts from reference TRBV5-6 and TRBJ1-2): DAGVTQSPTHLIKTRGQQVTLRCSPKSGHDTVSWYQQALGQGPQFIFQYYEEEERQRGNFPDRFSGHQFPNYSSELNVNALLLGDSALYLCASSLEPDLRGYTFGSGTRLTVV.

A note on this clone: The same CDR3 arises from other DNA sequences in this sample as well. The chain joins TRBV30 to TRBJ1-1; D is undetermined. Germline V gene data show CDR1 as GTSNPN and CDR2 as SVGIG (reference sequence). The CDR3 runs to 13 residues. V dropped 0 bases and J dropped 1 base, with 6 bases sitting between them. CDR3 in DNA: TGTGCCTGGAGTGTAAGAGGGAACACTGAAGCTTTCTTT. Translated: CAWSVRGNTEAFF.

This chain uses TRBV7-9 with TRBJ2-5; 9 bases agree with TRBD1. V dropped 2 bases and J dropped 5; count of bases not matched to a gene: 6. Germline loops: CDR1 SEHNR, CDR2 FQNEAQ (reference sequence). CDR3 length: 15 amino acids. In DNA, the CDR3 is TGTGCCAGCAGCTTACGTGCTGGACAGGGGGAGACCCAGTACTTC. Translating it yields CASSLRAGQGETQYF.

On this clone itself: The identical CDR3 is also encoded by other nucleotide sequences in the sample. This chain links TRBV19 with TRBJ1-6; 7 nucleotides agree with TRBD1. The length of the CDR3 is 14 residues. Trimming took 3 bases from V and 7 from J; bases not matched to a gene: 3. CDR1 LNHDA and CDR2 SQIVND come from the germline V gene (reference sequence). The CDR3, as DNA: TGTGCCAGTAGTATTAGCAGGGGGAATTCACCCCTCCACTTT. This sequence encodes CASSISRGNSPLHF.

The chain couples TRBV19 to TRBJ1-3; D unresolved. V was trimmed by 3 bases and J by 3 bases, leaving 9 bases between them. The V gene's germline CDR1 is LNHDA and CDR2 SQIVND (reference sequence). This CDR3 comprises 14 residues. Here the CDR3 reads CASSILGRGNTIYF. CDR3 nucleotide sequence: TGTGCCAGTAGTATTTTAGGACGTGGAAACACCATATATTTT.

This clone was picked up a small number of times. The V gene is TRBV28, the J gene TRBJ1-6; D uncertain. Germline V lookup: CDR1 MDHEN, CDR2 SYDVKM. This CDR3 region has 11 residues. The germline V and J ends were trimmed by 4 bases and 8 bases, with 3 bases remaining between them. CDR3 DNA sequence: TGTGCCAGCAGTTACGATTCACCCCTCCACTTT. It encodes CASSYDSPLHF.

The gene calls are TRBV5-1 and TRBJ1-4; tentative D call: TRBD1 (5 bases). The germline CDR1 and CDR2 sequences are SGHRS and YFSETQ. The CDR3 loop spans 15 amino acids. Trimming pared 6 bases from V and 2 bases from J, leaving 14 bases between. In DNA form, the CDR3 reads TGCGCCAGCACCACCGATGGGGCTACTAATGAAAAACTGTTTTTT. Its translation is CASTTDGATNEKLFF.

The V and J genes are TRBV7-5 and TRBJ2-4; TRBD1, as called in the table, went unchecked against the DNA. TRBV7-5 is annotated as a pseudogene. This CDR3 has 18 residues. CDR3 sequence (DNA): TGTGCCGGTCCGCCCCCATCCCCGGGACAGGGGGGCGGGAACATTCAGTACTTC. Protein sequence: CAGPPPSPGQGGGNIQYF.

The V gene is TRBV5-1, the J gene TRBJ1-3; D remains unclear. This CDR3 is 15 amino acids long. V shed 4 bases and J shed 3 bases, with 14 bases lying between them. CDR1 SGHRS and CDR2 YFSETQ come from the germline V gene. The CDR3 reads CASSPLGAGGNTIYF. In DNA, the CDR3 is TGCGCCAGCAGCCCGCTGGGCGCGGGTGGAAACACCATATATTTT.

The chain employs TRBV7-9 and TRBJ2-5; maybe TRBD2 (5 bases). The V gene's germline CDR1 is SEHNR and CDR2 FQNEAQ (reference sequence). There are 13 residues in the CDR3. V lost 4 bases and J lost 5, with 11 bases in between. The CDR3 bases are TGTGCCAGCAGCTCCTCCTGGGAGGAGACCCAGTACTTC. This encodes CASSSSWEETQYF.

About this clone: At the DNA level, this CDR3 is encoded by other sequences in the same sample as well. V gene TRBV30 combines with J gene TRBJ2-7; maybe TRBD2 (5 bases). The CDR3 sequence is 13 residues long. V gave up 5 bases and J gave up 1 base, with 12 bases separating them. Germline CDR1 reads GTSNPN; CDR2 reads SVGIG (reference sequence). The CDR3 is CAWSSGSSYEQYF. The CDR3 coding sequence is TGTGCCTGGTCCAGCGGTTCGTCCTACGAGCAGTACTTC.

This clone was seen just once. The chain uses TRBV2 and TRBJ2-7; D call uncertain. Deletions cut 5 bases from V and 5 bases from J, with 16 bases between. This CDR3 contains 14 residues. Germline CDR1 SNHLY, CDR2 FYNNEI. CDR3 in amino acids: CASSTSALWDEQYF. CDR3 bases: TGTGCCAGCAGTACATCGGCCCTCTGGGACGAGCAGTACTTC. Looking up the rest from reference TRBV2 and TRBJ2-7 gives the full variable domain: EPEVTQTPSHQVTQMGQEVILRCVPISNHLYFYWYRQILGQKVEFLVSFYNNEISEKSEIFDDQFSVERPDGSNFTLKIRSTKLEDSAMYFCASSTSALWDEQYFGPGTRLTVT.

V gene TRBV5-4 combines with J gene TRBJ1-1, with D maybe TRBD1 (6 bases). The germline V gene has CDR1 SGHNT and CDR2 YYREEE (reference sequence). The CDR3 length is 13 residues. V was shortened by 4 bases and J by 3 bases, with 10 bases between the two germline ends. The CDR3 DNA follows: TGTGCCAGCAGCCTGGACAGATACACTGAAGCTTTCTTT. Its protein product is CASSLDRYTEAFF. Full variable domain (missing parts from reference TRBV5-4 and TRBJ1-1): ETGVTQSPTHLIKTRGQQVTLRCSSQSGHNTVSWYQQALGQGPQFIFQYYREEENGRGNFPPRFSGLQFPNYSSELNVNALELDDSALYLCASSLDRYTEAFFGQGTRLTVV.

The chain has TRBV29-1 and TRBJ1-1; D is perhaps TRBD1 (6 bases). CDR1 is SQVTM, CDR2 ANQGSEA, per germline. CDR3 length equals 13 residues. Deletions cut 3 bases from V and 1 base from J, with 9 bases between. The chain's CDR3 is CSVDTGSNTEAFF. In nucleotides, the CDR3 is TGCAGCGTTGATACAGGGTCGAACACTGAAGCTTTCTTT.

The chain joins TRBV10-3 to TRBJ1-1; maybe TRBD1 (6 bases). The CDR3 is 17 residues long. Germline values: CDR1 ENHRY, CDR2 SYGVKD. Trimming stripped 2 bases from V and 2 bases from J, with 18 bases between. CDR3 nucleotides: TGTGCCATCAGTGAGCCTAAGGGGGGGCTACATAACACTGAAGCTTTCTTT. Its protein product is CAISEPKGGLHNTEAFF.

A note on this clone: This may be a read error: a much more frequent sequence differs by one nucleotide. The chain is built from TRBV5-7 and TRBJ2-5; 9 positions agree with TRBD1. TRBV5-7 is designated an ORF whose function remains uncertain. There are 15 residues in the CDR3. V shed 3 bases, J shed 9 bases, and the junction held 12 bases outside the gene matches. CDR3 coding DNA: TGTGCCAGCAGCTCCTGCGTCAGACAGGGGGAGGCCCAGTACTTC. Protein sequence: CASSSCVRQGEAQYF.

This clone was recorded a few times. The chain employs TRBV28 and TRBJ1-5; D not certain. Germline CDR1 reads MDHEN; CDR2 reads SYDVKM. The CDR3 runs 15 residues. V lost 6 bases to trimming and J lost 0 bases, with 12 bases between them. This CDR3 is CASSPTGYSNQPQHF. The CDR3, as DNA: TGTGCCAGCAGCCCAACGGGTTATAGCAATCAGCCCCAGCATTTT.

J is TRBJ1-3 and V is TRBV5-4; perhaps TRBD1 as D (5 bases). The CDR3 sequence is 14 residues long. Germline values: CDR1 SGHNT, CDR2 YYREEE (reference sequence). Trimming left V 2 bases short and J 1 base short, with 7 bases between. CDR3 loop: CASSLPGSGNTIYF. CDR3 sequence (DNA): TGTGCCAGCAGCTTACCAGGGTCTGGAAACACCATATATTTT.

This clone was picked up one time. The V gene is TRBV2, the J gene TRBJ1-5; TRBD1 might be the D (5 bases). The CDR3 is 14 amino acids. Germline loops: CDR1 SNHLY, CDR2 FYNNEI. V lost 6 bases, J lost 3 bases, and 12 bases lay in between. CDR3 bases: TGTGCCAGCAGGGGGGACGTTGACAATCAGCCCCAGCATTTT. Amino acid sequence: CASRGDVDNQPQHF.

V gene TRBV29-1 combines with J gene TRBJ2-3; unclear D gene. Germline V CDR1 and CDR2: SQVTM, ANQGSEA. The CDR3 covers 12 residues. With 4 bases removed from V and 2 bases from J, the gap between germline ends came to 7 bases. This chain's CDR3 is CSVAPNTDTQYF. The CDR3 nucleotides are TGCAGCGTTGCCCCCAACACAGATACGCAGTATTTT.

The chain joins TRBV2 to TRBJ2-7, with 11 bases fitting TRBD2. Trimming removed 8 bases from V and 4 bases from J; junction bases left unmatched: 7. Germline V gives CDR1 SNHLY, CDR2 FYNNEI. The CDR3 is made up of 14 amino acids. CDR3 amino acids: CASSGLAVLYEQYF. As DNA, the CDR3 is TGTGCCAGCTCGGGACTAGCGGTTCTTTACGAGCAGTACTTC.

The genes are TRBV5-1 and TRBJ1-5; D call uncertain. In germline, CDR1 is SGHRS, CDR2 YFSETQ. V lost 3 bases and J lost 0, with 7 bases in between. This CDR3 is built from 14 residues. This CDR3 reads CASSSPNSNQPQHF. As DNA, the CDR3 is TGCGCCAGCAGCTCCCCAAATAGCAATCAGCCCCAGCATTTT.

The chain uses TRBV23-1 and TRBJ2-7; D is possibly TRBD2 (5 bases). TRBV23-1 is an ORF; its function is uncertain. The V and J ends lost 7 bases and 6 bases respectively, with 13 bases between them. The CDR3 runs 12 residues. CDR3 DNA sequence: TGCGCCAGCATAGGAGGTTCCAGCGAGCAGTACTTC. It translates to CASIGGSSEQYF.

V gene TRBV18 combines with J gene TRBJ2-6, with D possibly being TRBD1 (6 bases). The CDR3 runs to 15 residues. V was pared by 6 bases and J by 2 bases, with 11 bases between. Germline V lookup: CDR1 KGHSH, CDR2 LQKENI. The CDR3 coding sequence is TGTGCCAGCTCCTCCGGGACAACTGGGGCCAACGTCCTGACTTTC. Protein product: CASSSGTTGANVLTF. Drawing the rest from reference TRBV18 and TRBJ2-6, the complete variable domain is NAGVMQNPRHLVRRRGQEARLRCSPMKGHSHVYWYRQLPEEGLKFMVYLQKENIIDESGMPKERFSAEFPKEGPSILRIQQVVRGDSAAYFCASSSGTTGANVLTFGAGSRLTVL.

The CDR3, as DNA: TGTGCCAGCAGTGAATCGGGATTACCCTACGAGCAGTACTTC. Amino acid sequence: CASSESGLPYEQYF. The chain couples TRBV25-1 to TRBJ2-7; the D gene is possibly TRBD2 (5 bases). The V end was cut by 1 base, the J end by 2 bases, with 9 bases between. Per germline, CDR1 MGHDK and CDR2 SYGVNS. There are 14 residues in the CDR3.

J is TRBJ2-1 and V is TRBV5-4; the match to TRBD2 covers 11 bases. Germline V CDR1 and CDR2: SGHNT, YYREEE (reference sequence). The CDR3 spans 16 residues. With 8 bases clipped from V and 5 bases from J, the junction kept 12 bases outside the gene matches. CDR3 amino acids: CASSTSGTGYHNEQFF. CDR3 nucleotides: TGTGCCAGTTCGACTAGCGGGACTGGATACCACAATGAGCAGTTCTTC.

This clone was detected a few times. The chain is built from TRBV5-4 and TRBJ2-5; D unresolved. Germline-derived CDR1 and CDR2 are SGHNT and YYREEE (reference sequence). V lost 0 bases and J 3 bases, leaving 9 bases between the germline ends. The CDR3 sequence is 14 residues long. The CDR3 DNA follows: TGTGCCAGCAGCTTGGTGGCTGGGGAAGAGACCCAGTACTTC. Amino acids: CASSLVAGEETQYF.